This section outlines one T cell receptor beta chain sequence together with its context. Sequenced by immunoSEQ multiplex PCR; TCRdb stores in-frame clones only, minus some. The data hold around 340,000 clones, with 85% to 90% observed a single time. Noted treatment: roughly 19 received Ad26.COV2.S at low or high dose, single or two shots; 5 received placebo; per-sample allocation not given. The study sampled participants on day 63 after the first vaccine or placebo injection. Expression of Wuhan-strain SARS-CoV-2 spike came from the Ad26 vector that formed the vaccine. The data were taken from a study of Ad26.COV2.S vaccination and SARS-CoV-2 variants. For the study at large: This donor came from the COV1001 trial of Ad26.COV2.S.

The CDR3 contains 16 residues. Trimming stripped 4 bases from V and 0 bases from J, with 15 bases between. Germline V CDR1 and CDR2: LNHDA, SQIVND (reference sequence). The chain combines TRBV19 with TRBJ1-2; D gene unclear. The receptor was derived from a person aged 18-65 years who received the Ad26.COV2.S COVID-19 vaccine or a placebo. Source: peripheral blood, taken in a trial of Ad26.COV2.S vaccine versus placebo. For the CDR3, the DNA is TGTGCCAGTAGTACCAATTTCGACGGTCCTAACTATGGCTACACCTTC. Amino acids: CASSTNFDGPNYGYTF.